A selection of T cell receptor beta chains follows, all from one sample in a study of shared clonotypes between healthy human individuals. Here immunoSEQ multiplex PCR was the method, and the copy in TCRdb shows in-frame clones only, minus some. The table records some 480,000 clones, 70% to 85% of them present only once. The sequenced sample was PBMCs. The receptors here all came from a woman in her thirties or forties in good health. Some clones in this sample may be carry-over from other donors' samples. The CDR3 runs from the conserved cysteine through the conserved F or W. Each record gives: CDR3 protein, J gene, clone size, V gene. Expanded clones are given a class, and other clones once, few, many or no size at all.

CDR3: CASEKEMVTGELFF; J: TRBJ2-2; size: -; V: TRBV2
CDR3: CASSIQPFSHRDRGKNTEAFF; J: TRBJ1-1; size: -; V: TRBV19
CDR3: CASSLEGLAGSEQYF; J: TRBJ2-7; size: -; V: TRBV11-2
CDR3: CASSPDPYNEQFF; J: TRBJ2-1; size: -; V: TRBV7-7
CDR3: CASSRDATGSNEKLFF; J: TRBJ1-4; size: -; V: TRBV18
CDR3: CASSQVSYEQYF; J: TRBJ2-7; size: -; V: TRBV14
CDR3: CASSLDGRENTEAFF; J: TRBJ1-1; size: -; V: TRBV5-5
CDR3: CASSVSGTNEKLFF; J: TRBJ1-4; size: -; V: TRBV18
CDR3: CASSQDLSDEQFF; J: TRBJ2-1; size: -; V: TRBV4-2
CDR3: CASSYSGTAEKLFF; J: TRBJ1-4; size: -; V: TRBV5-1
CDR3: CASSLARTGRSYEQYF; J: TRBJ2-7; size: -; V: TRBV7-9
CDR3: CASSYGQGTEAFF; J: TRBJ1-1; size: few; V: TRBV5-1
CDR3: CASSETGKSEQYF; J: TRBJ2-7; size: many; V: TRBV6-1
CDR3: CSVWDSYNEQFF; J: TRBJ2-1; size: -; V: TRBV29-1
CDR3: CASSLAGYTDTQYF; J: TRBJ2-3; size: -; V: TRBV11-2
CDR3: CASSESTSSYNEQFF; J: TRBJ2-1; size: -; V: TRBV10-1
CDR3: CASSQGAGAEETQYF; J: TRBJ2-5; size: -; V: TRBV4-1
CDR3: CASSQVGTVTGELFF; J: TRBJ2-2; size: few; V: TRBV4-2
CDR3: CASSLARANTEAFF; J: TRBJ1-1; size: -; V: TRBV5-4
CDR3: CASSSGLTWGAFF; J: TRBJ1-1; size: -; V: TRBV5-1
CDR3: CSVARNPGSTDTQYF; J: TRBJ2-3; size: few; V: TRBV29-1
CDR3: CASSMDAFSYEQYF; J: TRBJ2-7; size: -; V: TRBV7-6
CDR3: CASSPSGTRGETQYF; J: TRBJ2-5; size: few; V: TRBV6-5
CDR3: CASSLVREKQFF; J: TRBJ2-1; size: few; V: TRBV7-9
CDR3: CASSVGHAGETQYF; J: TRBJ2-5; size: -; V: TRBV2
CDR3: CASSEGRTDNQPQHF; J: TRBJ1-5; size: once; V: TRBV2
CDR3: CATRGVGLASYEQYF; J: TRBJ2-7; size: -; V: TRBV28
CDR3: CASSRTSADEQFF; J: TRBJ2-1; size: once; V: TRBV11-2
CDR3: CASNRQDRAPEAFF; J: TRBJ1-1; size: -; V: TRBV19
CDR3: CASSLEGISNEKLFF; J: TRBJ1-4; size: -; V: TRBV5-1
CDR3: CASRLMGGDQPQHF; J: TRBJ1-5; size: -; V: TRBV28
CDR3: CASSTTGTGDYEQYF; J: TRBJ2-7; size: -; V: TRBV21-1
CDR3: CASRGTGTNEKLFF; J: TRBJ1-4; size: -; V: TRBV2
CDR3: CASSPRSGRNTGELFF; J: TRBJ2-2; size: -; V: TRBV7-8
CDR3: CASSVNRLEAFF; J: TRBJ1-1; size: -; V: TRBV2
CDR3: CASGSQETQYF; J: TRBJ2-5; size: -; V: TRBV12-5
CDR3: CASAGAGETQYF; J: TRBJ2-5; size: -; V: TRBV7-9
CDR3: CTSSHRDRGQSSGNTIYF; J: TRBJ1-3; size: -; V: TRBV1
CDR3: CASSHAPLPDRDTEAFF; J: TRBJ1-1; size: -; V: TRBV4-2
CDR3: CASSLATSGSGDTQYF; J: TRBJ2-3; size: -; V: TRBV5-6
CDR3: CAWTRQGVYEQYF; J: TRBJ2-7; size: -; V: TRBV30
CDR3: CASSGTGEASGYTF; J: TRBJ1-2; size: once; V: TRBV19
CDR3: CASSSEQGTNEKLFF; J: TRBJ1-4; size: once; V: TRBV18
CDR3: CSVGSGGGYLYGYTF; J: TRBJ1-2; size: -; V: TRBV29-1
CDR3: CASSYSGTGGYNEQFF; J: TRBJ2-1; size: -; V: TRBV6-6
CDR3: CASSPLRVVRSVNEQFF; J: TRBJ2-1; size: -; V: TRBV18
CDR3: CAIMQDSYEQYF; J: TRBJ2-7; size: -; V: TRBV10-3
CDR3: CAWSNIEWGEKLFF; J: TRBJ1-4; size: -; V: TRBV30
CDR3: CASRTRTGGYEQYF; J: TRBJ2-7; size: -; V: TRBV2
CDR3: CASSYRQGIYEQYF; J: TRBJ2-7; size: -; V: TRBV7-2
CDR3: CASSLGLAGRTDTQYF; J: TRBJ2-3; size: -; V: TRBV13
CDR3: CASSFHREETQYF; J: TRBJ2-5; size: -; V: TRBV5-1